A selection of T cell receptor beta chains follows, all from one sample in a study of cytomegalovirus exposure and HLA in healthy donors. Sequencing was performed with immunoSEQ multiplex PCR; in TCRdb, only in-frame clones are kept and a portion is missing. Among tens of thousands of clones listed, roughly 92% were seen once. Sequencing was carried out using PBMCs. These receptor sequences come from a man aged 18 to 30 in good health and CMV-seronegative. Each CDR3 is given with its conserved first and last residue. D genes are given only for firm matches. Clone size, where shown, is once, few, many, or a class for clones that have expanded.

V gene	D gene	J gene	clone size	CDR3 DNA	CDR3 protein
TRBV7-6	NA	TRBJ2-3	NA	TGTGCCAGCAGCTTGGGTGGGGGACACACAGATACGCAGTATTTT	CASSLGGGHTDTQYF
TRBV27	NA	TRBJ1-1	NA	TGTGCCAGCAGTTTATACCCCCCACTCGACAGGCCCCTAGGGAACACTGAAGCTTTCTTT	CASSLYPPLDRPLGNTEAFF
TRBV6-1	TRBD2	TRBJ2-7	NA	TGTGCCAGCAGTGAACTCCTAGCGGGTAACGAGCAGTACTTC	CASSELLAGNEQYF
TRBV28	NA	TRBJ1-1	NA	TGTGCCAGCAGTTTGACAGGATACACTGAAGCTTTCTTT	CASSLTGYTEAFF
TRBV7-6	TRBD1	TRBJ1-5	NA	TGTGCCAGCAGCTCCGGACAGGGAAAGGCTCAGCCCCAGCATTTT	CASSSGQGKAQPQHF
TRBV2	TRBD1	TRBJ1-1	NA	TGTGCCAGCAGTGGAGGACAGGCAGCTTTCTTT	CASSGGQAAFF
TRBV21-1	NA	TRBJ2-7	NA	TGTGCCAGCAGCAAAGGGGAGGGGGGCTACGAGCAGTACTTC	CASSKGEGGYEQYF
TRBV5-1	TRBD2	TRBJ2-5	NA	TGCGCCAGCAGCTTAGCGGGAGCCCAAGAGACCCAGTACTTC	CASSLAGAQETQYF
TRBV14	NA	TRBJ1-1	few	TGTGCCAGCGCTGGGGGGGTTTTCGGACTGATGAACACTGAAGCTTTCTTT	CASAGGVFGLMNTEAFF
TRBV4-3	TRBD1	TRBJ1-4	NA	TGCGCCAGCAGCCAAGATACCGGGACAGACAATGAAAAACTGTTTTTT	CASSQDTGTDNEKLFF
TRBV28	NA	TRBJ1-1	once	TGTGCCAGCAGTTTATCCAAAGACGGGGGACTTGAAGCTTTCTTT	CASSLSKDGGLEAFF
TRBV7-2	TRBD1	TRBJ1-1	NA	TGTGCCAGCACCCCAGGGGGGTCCAGGAACACTGAAGCTTTCTTT	CASTPGGSRNTEAFF
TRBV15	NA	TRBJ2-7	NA	TGTGCCACCAGCAGAGATCGGGGCTACGAGCAGTACTTC	CATSRDRGYEQYF
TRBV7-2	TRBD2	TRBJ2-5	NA	TGTGCCAGCAGCCCCAGAGCGGGAGGGAAGACCCAGTACTTC	CASSPRAGGKTQYF
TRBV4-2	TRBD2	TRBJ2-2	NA	TGTGCCAGCAGCCAAGCTCCAGCGGGAGACACCGGGGAGCTGTTTTTT	CASSQAPAGDTGELFF
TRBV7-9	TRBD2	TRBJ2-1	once	TGTGCCAGCAGCTTAGGACTAGCATACAATGAGCAGTTCTTC	CASSLGLAYNEQFF
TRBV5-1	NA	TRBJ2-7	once	TGCGCCAGCAGCGGGGACAACTCCTACGAGCAGTACTTC	CASSGDNSYEQYF
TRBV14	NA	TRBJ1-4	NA	TGTGCCAGCAGCCGAGAAGACAGGCTTGCAACTAATGAAAAACTGTTTTTT	CASSREDRLATNEKLFF
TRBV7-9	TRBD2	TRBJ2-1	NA	TGTGCCAGCAGCCTGAATAGCGGGAGTGGCAATGAGCAGTTCTTC	CASSLNSGSGNEQFF
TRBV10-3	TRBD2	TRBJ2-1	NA	TGTGCCATCAGTGGGCTAGCGGTAGGTAATGAGCAGTTCTTC	CAISGLAVGNEQFF
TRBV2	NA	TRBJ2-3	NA	TGTGCCAGCAGTAGACAAGTTGGCACAGATACGCAGTATTTT	CASSRQVGTDTQYF
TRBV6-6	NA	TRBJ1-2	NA	TGTGCCACCCGGGGGGGATACGGCTACACCTTC	CATRGGYGYTF